This T cell receptor (beta chain) derives from a study of Tregs in tolerant kidney transplant recipients. TCRdb's copy holds only in-frame clones and misses some; the assay was immunoSEQ multiplex PCR. The sample records tens of thousands of clones, 91% being singletons. Recipients received nonmyeloablative bone marrow transplants from related graft donors, with transient mixed chimerism. Germline V lookup: CDR1 LNHDA, CDR2 SQIVND (reference sequence). The CDR3 runs 16 residues. After removal of 5 bases from V and 2 bases from J, the junction contained 8 bases not matched to a gene. The sample here was CD4+ T cells from blood (PBMCs), taken 24 months after the transplant. V gene TRBV19 combines with J gene TRBJ2-7, with 11 bases lining up with TRBD2. The source of this sequence is a human patient who received a combined kidney and bone marrow transplant. Some T cells may trace back to the graft donor. The CDR3 loop reads CASSPTSLAGAYEQYF. In nucleotides, the CDR3 is TGTGCCAGTAGTCCTACTTCACTAGCGGGAGCCTACGAGCAGTACTTC.